This TCR beta chain derives from a study of T cells in Graves' hyperthyroidism and ophthalmopathy. Patients aged 18 to 65 with hyperthyroidism were newly diagnosed, with duration under 2 months. Exclusion of a patient resulted from uncontrolled infection, other autoimmune disease, pregnancy or lactation. Researchers took RNA transcripts and amplified the TCR beta CDR3 regions from them. First-round RT-PCR with HTBI primers amplified the TCR CDR3 region. MiXCR, run by TCRdb on the multiplex PCR reads, gives a single entry per CDR3 protein. The profile shows 530,000 or so distinct CDR3 sequences, under 60% of them singletons. This CDR3 region has 15 residues. V dropped 10 bases and J dropped 2; count of bases not matched to a gene: 11. CDR1 LNHDA and CDR2 SQIVND come from the germline V gene (reference sequence).

The chain joins TRBV19 to TRBJ2-7; 10 bases match TRBD1. The TCR originated in a young woman with Graves' hyperthyroidism. The sequencing sample was made of peripheral blood or thyroid tissue (not recorded which). The CDR3 DNA sequence: TGTGCCACCCAACCGGGGACAGGGGCCACCTACGAGCAGTACTTC. Amino acids: CATQPGTGATYEQYF.